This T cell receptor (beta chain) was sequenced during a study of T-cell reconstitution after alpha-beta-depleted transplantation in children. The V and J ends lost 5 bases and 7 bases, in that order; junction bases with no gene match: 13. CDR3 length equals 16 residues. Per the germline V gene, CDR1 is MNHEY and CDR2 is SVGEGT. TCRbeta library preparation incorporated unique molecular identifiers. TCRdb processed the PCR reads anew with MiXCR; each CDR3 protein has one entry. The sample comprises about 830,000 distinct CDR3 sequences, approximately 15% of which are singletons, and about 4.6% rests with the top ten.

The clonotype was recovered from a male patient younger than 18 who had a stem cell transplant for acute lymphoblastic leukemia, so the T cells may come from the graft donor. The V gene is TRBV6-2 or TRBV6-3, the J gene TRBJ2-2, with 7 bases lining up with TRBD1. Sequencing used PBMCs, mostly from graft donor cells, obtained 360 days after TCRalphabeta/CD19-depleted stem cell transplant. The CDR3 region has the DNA TGTGCCAGCAGTACTTGGGACAGCCAAGGGTTCGGGGAGCTGTTTTTT. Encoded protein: CASSTWDSQGFGELFF.